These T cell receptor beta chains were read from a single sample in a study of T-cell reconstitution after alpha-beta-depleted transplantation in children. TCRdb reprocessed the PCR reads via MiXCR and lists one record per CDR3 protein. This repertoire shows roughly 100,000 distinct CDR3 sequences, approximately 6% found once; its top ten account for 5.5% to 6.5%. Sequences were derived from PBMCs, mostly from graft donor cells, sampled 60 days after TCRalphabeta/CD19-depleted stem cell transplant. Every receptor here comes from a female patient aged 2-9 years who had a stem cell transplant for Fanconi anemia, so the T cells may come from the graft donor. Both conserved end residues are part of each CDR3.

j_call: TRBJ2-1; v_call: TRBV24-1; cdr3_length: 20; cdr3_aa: CATSDALAGGPFSTYNEQFF
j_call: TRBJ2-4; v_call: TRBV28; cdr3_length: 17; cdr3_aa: CASSSPHSGVAKNIQYF
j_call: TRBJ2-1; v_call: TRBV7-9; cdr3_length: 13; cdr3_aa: CASSLMGQGVPFF
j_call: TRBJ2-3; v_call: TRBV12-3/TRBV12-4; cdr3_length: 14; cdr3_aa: CASNPLVMTDTQYF
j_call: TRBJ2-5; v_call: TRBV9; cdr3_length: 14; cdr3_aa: CASSVSGREETQYF
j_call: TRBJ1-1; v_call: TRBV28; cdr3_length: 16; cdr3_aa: CASSALYRGRGTEAFF
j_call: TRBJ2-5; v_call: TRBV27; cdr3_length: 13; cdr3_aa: CASSRQGGETQYF
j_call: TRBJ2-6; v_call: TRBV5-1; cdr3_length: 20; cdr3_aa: CASSLVHGRGLGSGANVLTF
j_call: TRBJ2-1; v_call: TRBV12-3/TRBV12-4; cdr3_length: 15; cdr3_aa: CASSFLGPRENEQFF
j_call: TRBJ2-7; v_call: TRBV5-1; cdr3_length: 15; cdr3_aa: CASSLRDRGIYEQYF
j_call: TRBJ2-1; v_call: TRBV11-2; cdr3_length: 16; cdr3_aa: CASSLEWDSSYNEQFF
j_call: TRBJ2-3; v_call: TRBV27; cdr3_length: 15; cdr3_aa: CASSIVWGSTDTQYF
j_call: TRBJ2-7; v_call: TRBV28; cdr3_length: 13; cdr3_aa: CASGRVTPYEQYF
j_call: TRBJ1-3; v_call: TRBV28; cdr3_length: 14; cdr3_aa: CASRRGGAGNTIYF
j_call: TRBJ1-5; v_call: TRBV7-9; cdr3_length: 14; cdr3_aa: CATSGTGRLLPQHF
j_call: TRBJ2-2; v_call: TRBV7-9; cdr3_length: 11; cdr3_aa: CASSYTGELFF
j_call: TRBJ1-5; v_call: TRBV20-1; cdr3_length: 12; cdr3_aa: CSASTGPQPQHF
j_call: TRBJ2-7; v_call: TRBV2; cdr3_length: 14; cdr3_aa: CASGPGSNPWEQYF
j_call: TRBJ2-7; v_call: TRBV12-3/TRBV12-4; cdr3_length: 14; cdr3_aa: CASRGTGAPYEQYF
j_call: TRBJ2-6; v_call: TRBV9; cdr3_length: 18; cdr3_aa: CASSFPTGGQIGTNVLTF
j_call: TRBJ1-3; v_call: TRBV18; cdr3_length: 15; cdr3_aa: CASSPPVRTGNTIYF
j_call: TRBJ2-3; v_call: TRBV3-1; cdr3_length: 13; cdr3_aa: CASSQSGEDTQYF
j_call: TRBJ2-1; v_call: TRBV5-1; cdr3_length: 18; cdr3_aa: CASSLALAGITSYNEQFF
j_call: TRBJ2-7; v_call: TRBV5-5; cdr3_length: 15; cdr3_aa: CASSLFGDTWYEQYF
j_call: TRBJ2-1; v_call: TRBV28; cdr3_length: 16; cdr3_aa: CASSYVDAISYNEQFF